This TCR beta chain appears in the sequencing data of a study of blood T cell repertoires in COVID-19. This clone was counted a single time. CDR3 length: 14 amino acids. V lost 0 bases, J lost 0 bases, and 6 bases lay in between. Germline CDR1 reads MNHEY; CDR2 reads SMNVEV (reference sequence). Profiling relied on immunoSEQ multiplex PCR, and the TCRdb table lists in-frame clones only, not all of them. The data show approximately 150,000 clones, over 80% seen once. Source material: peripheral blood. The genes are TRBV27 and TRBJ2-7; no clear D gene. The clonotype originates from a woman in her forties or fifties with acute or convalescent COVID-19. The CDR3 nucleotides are TGTGCCAGCAGTTTATCGATTAGCTCCTACGAGCAGTACTTC. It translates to CASSLSISSYEQYF.